In this sample, the clone carrying this TCR beta chain turned up many times. The data originate from a study of human T cells and chemical hapten exposure. Regarding time point: patch test 1, 2 weeks after DPC sensitization. As to treatment: therapeutic diphenylcyclopropenone sensitization with weekly scalp DPC. At patch-test visits, sampling came before the patch test. Germline V gene sequence: CDR1 KGHDR, CDR2 SFDVKD. The CDR3 runs to 14 residues. V was shortened by 5 bases and J by 4 bases, with 13 bases between the two germline ends. Using its own MiXCR run on the RACE reads, TCRdb lists one record per CDR3 protein. This repertoire shows some 81,000 distinct CDR3 sequences, about 8% found once; its top ten account for 1.5% to 1.8%.

The V gene is TRBV24-1, the J gene TRBJ1-2; TRBD1 might be the D (6 bases). The sample consisted of whole blood, taken in connection with sensitization to the hapten diphenylcyclopropenone (DPC). The clonotype comes from a young woman with alopecia areata. Some clones in this sample may be carry-over from other donors' samples. CDR3 region: CATSAGDKGYGYTF. The CDR3 nucleotides are TGTGCCACCAGTGCCGGGGACAAGGGCTATGGCTACACCTTC.